Each of the 9 T cell receptor beta chains below was sequenced from the same sample in a study of cytomegalovirus exposure and HLA in healthy donors. Vbeta (60) and Jbeta (13) primers were used in the PCR. Produced via immunoSEQ multiplex PCR; TCRdb's table is partial and in-frame only. The sample table sets out approximately 120,000 clones. What was sequenced was PBMCs. The origin of the receptors is a man under 40 in good health and CMV-seronegative.

The chain carries TRBV7-9 and TRBJ2-1; TRBD2 matches 9 bases. The CDR3 is 14 amino acids. Per the germline V gene, CDR1 is SEHNR and CDR2 is FQNEAQ (reference sequence). Germline trimming cut 3 bases from V and 12 bases from J; bases unmatched to any gene: 9. The CDR3 DNA follows: TGTGCCAGCAGCTTGGCGGGAGGGCCGGGGGGGCAGTTCTTC. It yields the protein CASSLAGGPGGQFF.

V is TRBV7-9 and J is TRBJ2-1, with TRBD2 as a possible D gene (5 bases). The germline V and J ends were trimmed by 1 base and 0 bases, with 13 bases remaining between them. The CDR3 is made up of 17 amino acids. Per the germline V gene, CDR1 is SEHNR and CDR2 is FQNEAQ (reference sequence). The CDR3 protein is CASSLDLLVSSYNEQFF. CDR3 bases: TGTGCCAGCAGCTTAGATCTACTAGTTAGCTCCTACAATGAGCAGTTCTTC.

The CDR3 DNA reads as TGTGCCAGCAGCCAAATAGGGAGAACCACTGAAGCTTTCTTT. This codes for CASSQIGRTTEAFF. V usage is TRBV2 and J usage is TRBJ1-1; D is unclear. The germline gives CDR1 SNHLY, CDR2 FYNNEI. Trimming removed 6 bases from V and 4 bases from J, with 15 bases in between. The CDR3 sequence is 14 residues long.

This chain connects TRBV27 to TRBJ2-7; tentatively, D is TRBD1 (5 bases). Looked up from germline, CDR1 is MNHEY and CDR2 is SMNVEV (reference sequence). V was pared by 3 bases and J by 0 bases, with 12 bases between. The CDR3 spans 15 residues. In DNA, the CDR3 is TGTGCCAGCAGTTTGAAGGGGAAGAGCTCCTACGAGCAGTACTTC. Amino acid sequence: CASSLKGKSSYEQYF.

This rearrangement joins TRBV27 to TRBJ2-7; 9 nucleotides align to TRBD1. CDR3 length: 14 amino acids. Germline V gene lookup returns CDR1 MNHEY and CDR2 SMNVEV (reference sequence). V gave up 6 bases and J gave up 5 bases; unmatched junction bases: 8. CDR3 bases: TGTGCCAGCAGCATTAACAGGGGGCTCGACGAGCAGTACTTC. Translated: CASSINRGLDEQYF.

The CDR3 DNA sequence: TGTGCCAGCAGTTACTCGATTCGGGAGACCCAGTACTTC. Translating it yields CASSYSIRETQYF. J is TRBJ2-5 and V is TRBV6-5; no firm D call. The ends were cut back, 0 bases at V and 5 bases at J, with 7 bases in the middle. Germline V CDR1 and CDR2: MNHEY, SVGAGI. The CDR3 consists of 13 residues.

This sequence joins TRBV6-5 and TRBJ1-2, with TRBD1 identical over 8 bases. Per the germline V gene, CDR1 is MNHEY and CDR2 is SVGAGI. V gave up 5 bases and J gave up 8 bases; unmatched junction bases: 7. This CDR3 region has 13 residues. The DNA for the CDR3 is TGTGCCAGCAGTCAGGGGGCTGGAAGGGGCTACACCTTC. Translation gives CASSQGAGRGYTF.

The V and J genes are TRBV7-8 and TRBJ1-1, with D perhaps matching TRBD1 (6 bases). Between the trimmed V and J ends, which lost 2 bases and 5 bases, there was a span of 9 bases. The CDR3 has 13 residues. The germline V gene has CDR1 SGHVS and CDR2 FQNEAQ. CDR3 sequence: CASSLPRGTEAFF. In DNA form, the CDR3 reads TGTGCCAGCAGCTTACCTAGGGGGACTGAAGCTTTCTTT.

The chain combines TRBV7-9 with TRBJ2-5, with D possibly TRBD2 on 6 matching bases. V lost 5 bases and J lost 4, with 14 bases in between. In germline, CDR1 is SEHNR, CDR2 FQNEAQ (reference sequence). This CDR3 comprises 14 residues. The CDR3 bases are TGTGCCAGCAGCCTGCTGCTGGGGGGAGAGACCCAGTACTTC. Translated: CASSLLLGGETQYF.